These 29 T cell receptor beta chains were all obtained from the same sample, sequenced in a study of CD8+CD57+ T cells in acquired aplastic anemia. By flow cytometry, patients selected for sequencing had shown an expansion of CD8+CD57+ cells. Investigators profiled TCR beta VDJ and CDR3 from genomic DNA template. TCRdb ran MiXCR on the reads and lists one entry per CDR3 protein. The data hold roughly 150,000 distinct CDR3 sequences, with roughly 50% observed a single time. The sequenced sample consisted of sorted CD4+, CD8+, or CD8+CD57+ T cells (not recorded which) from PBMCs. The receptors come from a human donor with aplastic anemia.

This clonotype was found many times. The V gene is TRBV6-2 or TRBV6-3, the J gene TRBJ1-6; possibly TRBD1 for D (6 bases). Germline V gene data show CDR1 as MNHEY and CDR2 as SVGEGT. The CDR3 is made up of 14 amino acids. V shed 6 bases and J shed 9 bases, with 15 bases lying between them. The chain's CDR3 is CASSPDRSGSPLHF. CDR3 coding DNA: TGTGCCAGCAGCCCTGACAGGAGTGGTTCACCCCTCCACTTT.

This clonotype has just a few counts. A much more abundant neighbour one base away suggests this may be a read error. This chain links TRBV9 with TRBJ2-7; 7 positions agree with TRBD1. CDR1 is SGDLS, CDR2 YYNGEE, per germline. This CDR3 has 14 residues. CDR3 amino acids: CAGSKGQATFEQYF. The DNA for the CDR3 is TGTGCCGGCAGCAAAGGACAGGCTACCTTCGAGCAGTACTTC. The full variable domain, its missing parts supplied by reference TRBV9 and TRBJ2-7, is DSGVTQTPKHLITATGQRVTLRCSPRSGDLSVYWYQQSLDQGLQFLIQYYNGEERAKGNILERFSAQQFPDLHSELNLSSLELGDSALYFCAGSKGQATFEQYFGPGTRLTVT.

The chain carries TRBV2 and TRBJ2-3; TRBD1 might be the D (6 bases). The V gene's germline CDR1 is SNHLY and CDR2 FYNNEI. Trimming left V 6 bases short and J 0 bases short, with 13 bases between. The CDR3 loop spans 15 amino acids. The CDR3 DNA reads TGTGCCAGCAGCGAGGGACAAACTAGCACAGATACGCAGTATTTT. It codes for CASSEGQTSTDTQYF. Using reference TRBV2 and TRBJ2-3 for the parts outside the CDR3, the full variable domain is EPEVTQTPSHQVTQMGQEVILRCVPISNHLYFYWYRQILGQKVEFLVSFYNNEISEKSEIFDDQFSVERPDGSNFTLKIRSTKLEDSAMYFCASSEGQTSTDTQYFGPGTRLTVL.

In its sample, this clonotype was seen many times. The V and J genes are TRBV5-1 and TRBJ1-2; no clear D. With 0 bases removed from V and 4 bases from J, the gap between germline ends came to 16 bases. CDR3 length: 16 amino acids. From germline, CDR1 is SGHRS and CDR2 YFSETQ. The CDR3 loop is CASSLGENFLRYGYTF. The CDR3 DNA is TGCGCCAGCAGCTTGGGGGAGAACTTCCTCCGCTATGGCTACACCTTC.

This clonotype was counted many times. The CDR3 region is CASSHRGGTDTQYF. The CDR3 DNA reads as TGTGCCAGCAGCCATCGTGGGGGCACAGATACGCAGTATTTT. This rearrangement joins TRBV12-3 or TRBV12-4 to TRBJ2-3; D gene ambiguous. The CDR3 is 14 residues long. Trimming removed 6 bases at V and 1 base at J, with 11 bases between.

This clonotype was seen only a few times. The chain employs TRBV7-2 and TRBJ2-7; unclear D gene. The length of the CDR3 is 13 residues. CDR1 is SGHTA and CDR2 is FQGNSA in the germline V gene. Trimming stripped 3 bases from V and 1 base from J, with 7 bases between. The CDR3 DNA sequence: TGTGCCAGCAGCTTCAGTGGGTCCTACGAGCAGTACTTC. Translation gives CASSFSGSYEQYF.

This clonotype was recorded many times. In nucleotides, the CDR3 is TGTGCCAGCAGCGTAGATTGGGAGTACGGGGAGCTGTTTTTT. Translated, it gives CASSVDWEYGELFF. J is TRBJ2-2 and V is TRBV9, with D maybe TRBD2 (5 bases). Germline CDR1 reads SGDLS; CDR2 reads YYNGEE. This CDR3 has 14 residues. V shed 0 bases and J shed 7 bases, with 10 bases lying between them.

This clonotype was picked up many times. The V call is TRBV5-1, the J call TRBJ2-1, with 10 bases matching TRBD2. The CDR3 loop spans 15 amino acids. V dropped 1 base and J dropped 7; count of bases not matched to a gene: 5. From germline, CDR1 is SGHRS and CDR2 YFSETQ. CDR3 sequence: CASSLSLAGVNEQFF. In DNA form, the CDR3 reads TGCGCCAGCAGCTTGAGCCTAGCGGGAGTTAATGAGCAGTTCTTC.

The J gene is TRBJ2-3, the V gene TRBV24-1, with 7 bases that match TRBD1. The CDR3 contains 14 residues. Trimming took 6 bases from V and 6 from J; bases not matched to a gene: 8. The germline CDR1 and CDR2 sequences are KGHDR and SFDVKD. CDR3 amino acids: CATSTPDRTDTQYF. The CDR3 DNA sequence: TGTGCCACCAGTACGCCGGACAGGACCGATACGCAGTATTTT.

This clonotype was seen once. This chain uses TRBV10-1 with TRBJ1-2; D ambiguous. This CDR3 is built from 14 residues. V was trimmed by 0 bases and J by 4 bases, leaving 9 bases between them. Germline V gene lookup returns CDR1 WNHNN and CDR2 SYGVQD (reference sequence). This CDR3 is CASSESGQPYGYTF. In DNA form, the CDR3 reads TGCGCCAGCAGTGAGTCGGGCCAGCCCTATGGCTACACCTTC.

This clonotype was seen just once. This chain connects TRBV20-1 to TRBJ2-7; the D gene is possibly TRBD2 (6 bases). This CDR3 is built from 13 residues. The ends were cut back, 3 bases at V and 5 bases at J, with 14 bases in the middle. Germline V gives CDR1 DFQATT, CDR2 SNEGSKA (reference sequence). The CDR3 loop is CSASRAGTHEQYF. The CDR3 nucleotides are TGCAGTGCTAGTCGGGCGGGGACCCACGAGCAGTACTTC.

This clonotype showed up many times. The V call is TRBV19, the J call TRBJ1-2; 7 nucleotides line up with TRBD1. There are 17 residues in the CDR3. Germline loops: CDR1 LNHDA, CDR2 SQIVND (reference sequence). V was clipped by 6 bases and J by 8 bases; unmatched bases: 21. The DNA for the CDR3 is TGTGCCAGTAGCCGAACCGGGACAGTCTCAACCAAGCGGGGCTACACCTTC. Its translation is CASSRTGTVSTKRGYTF.

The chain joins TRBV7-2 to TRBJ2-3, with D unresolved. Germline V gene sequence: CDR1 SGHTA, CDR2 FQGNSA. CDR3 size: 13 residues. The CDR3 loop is CARSGPRQDTQYF. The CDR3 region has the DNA TGTGCTAGATCAGGACCACGCCAGGATACGCAGTATTTT.

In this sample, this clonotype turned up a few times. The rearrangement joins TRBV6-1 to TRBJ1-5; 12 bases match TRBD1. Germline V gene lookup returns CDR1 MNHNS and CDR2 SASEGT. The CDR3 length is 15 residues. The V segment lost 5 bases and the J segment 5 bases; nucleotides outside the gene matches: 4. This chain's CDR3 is CASSPGTGGYQPQHF. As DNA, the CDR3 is TGTGCCAGCAGTCCTGGGACAGGGGGCTATCAGCCCCAGCATTTT.

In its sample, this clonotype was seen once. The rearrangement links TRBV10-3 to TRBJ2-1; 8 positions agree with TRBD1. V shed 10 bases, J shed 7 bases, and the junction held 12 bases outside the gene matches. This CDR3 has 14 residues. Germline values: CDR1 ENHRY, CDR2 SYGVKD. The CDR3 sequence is CATETDREGNEQFF. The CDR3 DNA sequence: TGTGCCACCGAGACGGACAGGGAAGGGAATGAGCAGTTCTTC.

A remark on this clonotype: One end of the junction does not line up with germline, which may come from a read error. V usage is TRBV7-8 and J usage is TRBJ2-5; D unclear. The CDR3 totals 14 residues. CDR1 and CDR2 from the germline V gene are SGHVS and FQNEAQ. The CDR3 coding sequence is TGCGCCAGCAGCTTAGAGGCGTACCAAGAGACCCAGTACTTC. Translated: CASSLEAYQETQYF.

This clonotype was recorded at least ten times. For the CDR3, the DNA is TGTGCCACCAGGAACCGGACAGGGGACTACGCTAACTATGGCTACACCTTC. Translating gives CATRNRTGDYANYGYTF. The chain uses TRBV15 and TRBJ1-2, with 9 bases fitting TRBD1. After removal of 6 bases from V and 0 bases from J, the junction contained 11 bases not matched to a gene. The CDR3 totals 17 residues. From germline, CDR1 is LNHNV and CDR2 YYDKDF (reference sequence).

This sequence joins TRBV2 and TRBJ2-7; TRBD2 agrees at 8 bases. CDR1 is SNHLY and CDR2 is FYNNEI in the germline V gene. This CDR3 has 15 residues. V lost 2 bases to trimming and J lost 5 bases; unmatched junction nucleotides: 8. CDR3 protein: CASSEFWREEDEQYF. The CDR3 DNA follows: TGTGCCAGCAGTGAATTTTGGCGGGAGGAGGACGAGCAGTACTTC.

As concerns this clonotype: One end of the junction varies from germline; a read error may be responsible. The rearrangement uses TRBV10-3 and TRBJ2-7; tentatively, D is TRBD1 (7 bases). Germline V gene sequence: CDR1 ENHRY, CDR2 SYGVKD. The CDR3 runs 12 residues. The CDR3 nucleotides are TGTGCCAGCAGTGTAGGAGGGGGCGGGCAGTACTTC. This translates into CASSVGGGGQYF.

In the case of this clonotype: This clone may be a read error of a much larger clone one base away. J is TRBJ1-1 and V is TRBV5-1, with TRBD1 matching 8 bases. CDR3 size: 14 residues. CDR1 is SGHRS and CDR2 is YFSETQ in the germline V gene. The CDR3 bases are TGCGCCACCCGGGACGGGACAGGACCGACTGGAGCTTTCTTT. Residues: CATRDGTGPTGAFF.

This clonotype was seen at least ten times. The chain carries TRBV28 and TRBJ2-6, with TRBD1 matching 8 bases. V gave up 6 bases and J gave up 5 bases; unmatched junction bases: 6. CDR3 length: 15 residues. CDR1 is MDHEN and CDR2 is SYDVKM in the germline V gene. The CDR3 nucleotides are TGTGCCAGCAGATCAGGGGGCGCTAGGGCCAACGTCCTGACTTTC. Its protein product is CASRSGGARANVLTF.

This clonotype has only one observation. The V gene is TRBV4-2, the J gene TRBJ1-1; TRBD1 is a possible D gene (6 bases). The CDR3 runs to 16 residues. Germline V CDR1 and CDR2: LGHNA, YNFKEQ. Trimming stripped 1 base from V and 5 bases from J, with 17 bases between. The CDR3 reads CASSQGASGARTEAFF. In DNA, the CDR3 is TGTGCCAGCAGCCAAGGAGCCTCAGGGGCTAGGACTGAAGCTTTCTTT.

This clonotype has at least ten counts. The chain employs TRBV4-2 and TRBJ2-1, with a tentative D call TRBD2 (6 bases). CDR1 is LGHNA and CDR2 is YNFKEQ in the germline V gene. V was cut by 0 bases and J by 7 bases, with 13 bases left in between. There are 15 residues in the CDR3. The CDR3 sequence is CASSQEAGETNEQFF. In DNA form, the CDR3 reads TGTGCCAGCAGCCAAGAAGCGGGCGAGACAAATGAGCAGTTCTTC.

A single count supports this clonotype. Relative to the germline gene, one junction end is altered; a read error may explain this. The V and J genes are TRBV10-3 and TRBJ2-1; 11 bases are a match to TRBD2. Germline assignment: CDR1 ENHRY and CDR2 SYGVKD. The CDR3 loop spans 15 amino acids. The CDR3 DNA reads TGTGCCACCATACTGACTAGCGGGGCGGACAATGGGCAGTTCTTC. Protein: CATILTSGADNGQFF.

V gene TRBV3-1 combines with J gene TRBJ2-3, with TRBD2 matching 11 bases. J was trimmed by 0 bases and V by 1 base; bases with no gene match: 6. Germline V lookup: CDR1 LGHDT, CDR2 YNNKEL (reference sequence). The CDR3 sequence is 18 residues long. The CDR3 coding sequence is TGTGCCAGCAGCCAAGTGCTAGCGGGGGGCCCTAGCACAGATACGCAGTATTTT. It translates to CASSQVLAGGPSTDTQYF.

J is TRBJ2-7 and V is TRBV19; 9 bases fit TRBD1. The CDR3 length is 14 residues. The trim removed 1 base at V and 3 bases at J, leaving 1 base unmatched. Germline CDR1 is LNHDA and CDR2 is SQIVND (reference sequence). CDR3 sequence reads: CASSIVDRGYEQYF. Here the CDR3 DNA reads TGTGCCAGTAGTATAGTGGACAGGGGCTACGAGCAGTACTTC.

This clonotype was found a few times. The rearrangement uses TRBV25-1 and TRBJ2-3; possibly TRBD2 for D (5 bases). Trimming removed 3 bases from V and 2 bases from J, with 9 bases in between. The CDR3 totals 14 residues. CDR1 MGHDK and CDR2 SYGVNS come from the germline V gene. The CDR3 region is CASSDSGYTDTQYF. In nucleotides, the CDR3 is TGTGCCAGCAGTGACAGCGGTTACACAGATACGCAGTATTTT.

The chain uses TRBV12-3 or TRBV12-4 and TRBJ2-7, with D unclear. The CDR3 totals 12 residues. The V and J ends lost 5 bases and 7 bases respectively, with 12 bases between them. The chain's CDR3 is CASSRRDPEQYF. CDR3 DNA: TGTGCCAGCAGTCGTAGAGACCCGGAGCAGTACTTC.

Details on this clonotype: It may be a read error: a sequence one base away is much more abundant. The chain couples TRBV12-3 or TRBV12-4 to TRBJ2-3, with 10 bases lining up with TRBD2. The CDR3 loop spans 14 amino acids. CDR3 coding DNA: TGTGCCGGCAGTCAGCGGGGGGGCTTAGATACGCAGTATTTT. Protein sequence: CAGSQRGGLDTQYF.